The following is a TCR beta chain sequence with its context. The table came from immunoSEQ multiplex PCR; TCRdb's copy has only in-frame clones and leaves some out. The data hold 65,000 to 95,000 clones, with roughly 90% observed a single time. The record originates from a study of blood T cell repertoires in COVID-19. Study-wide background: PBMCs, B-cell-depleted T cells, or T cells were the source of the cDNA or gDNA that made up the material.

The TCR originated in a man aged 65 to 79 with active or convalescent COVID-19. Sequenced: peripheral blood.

The CDR3 reads CASSLWTGSQETQYF. The CDR3 DNA reads as TGTGCCAGCAGCCTCTGGACAGGGAGTCAAGAGACCCAGTACTTC. The chain couples TRBV3-1 (or the pseudogene TRBV3-2) to TRBJ2-5, with TRBD1 matching over 8 bases. The CDR3 contains 15 residues. The V gene end was trimmed by 4 bases and the J gene end by 2 bases; junction bases not matched to a gene: 6. The germline V gene encodes CDR1 LGHDT and CDR2 YNNKEL (reference sequence).